A single sample is the source of the 8 T cell receptor beta chains below, sequenced in a study of technical replicates of blood from a few donors. The assay was immunoSEQ multiplex PCR, and TCRdb's table has in-frame clones only and misses some. The repertoire holds about 74,000 clones, with just under 95% as singletons. Specimen: T cells isolated from PBMCs. The receptors here all came from a human donor in good health.

The DNA of the CDR3 is TGTGCCAGCAGTGCCCTCGCGAAGCGGGGACGCACAGATACGCAGTATTTT. Residues: CASSALAKRGRTDTQYF. The chain employs TRBV28 and TRBJ2-3, with 7 bases matching TRBD2. The CDR3 extends over 17 amino acids. Trimming cost V 5 bases and J 1 base; bases outside gene matches: 12. Germline loops: CDR1 MDHEN, CDR2 SYDVKM.

This chain connects TRBV4-1 to TRBJ2-2; D not certain. Germline V lookup: CDR1 MGHRA, CDR2 YSYEKL. This CDR3 has 16 amino acids. V was pared by 1 base and J by 1 base, with 10 bases between. The CDR3 reads CASSQVNSRNTGELFF. Here the CDR3 DNA reads TGCGCCAGCAGCCAAGTAAACAGCCGGAACACCGGGGAGCTGTTTTTT.

The V gene is TRBV29-1, the J gene TRBJ2-5; 10 bases are shared with TRBD1. The CDR3 length is 16 residues. With 7 bases clipped from V and 5 bases from J, the junction kept 16 bases outside the gene matches. Germline V lookup: CDR1 SQVTM, CDR2 ANQGSEA. The DNA of the CDR3 is TGCAGCGCCCCTTCTCGGGGGACAGGGGCGCGGGAGACCCAGTACTTC. This translates into CSAPSRGTGARETQYF. Full variable domain (remainder filled in from reference TRBV29-1 and TRBJ2-5): SAVISQKPSRDICQRGTSLTIQCQVDSQVTMMFWYRQQPGQSLTLIATANQGSEATYESGFVIDKFPISRPNLTFSTLTVSNMSPEDSSIYLCSAPSRGTGARETQYFGPGTRLLVL.

The rearrangement uses TRBV7-9 and TRBJ2-1; TRBD2 matches 11 bases. CDR1 is SEHNR, CDR2 FQNEAQ, per germline (reference sequence). The CDR3 sequence is 19 residues long. V shed 4 bases, J shed 0 bases, and the junction held 11 bases outside the gene matches. CDR3 sequence: CASSYPGTSGTSSYNEQFF. The DNA for the CDR3 is TGTGCCAGCAGCTACCCCGGGACTAGCGGAACTAGCTCCTACAATGAGCAGTTCTTC.

V is TRBV6-4 and J is TRBJ1-2, with 7 bases aligning to TRBD1. Germline V lookup: CDR1 MRHNA, CDR2 SNTAGT. The CDR3 loop spans 16 amino acids. With 3 bases clipped from V and 5 bases from J, the junction kept 12 bases outside the gene matches. The CDR3 sequence: CASSERQGPPGYGYTF. The CDR3 DNA is TGTGCCAGCAGTGAGAGACAGGGCCCCCCTGGGTATGGCTACACCTTC.

The chain combines TRBV18 with TRBJ1-1; maybe TRBD1 (5 bases). Germline lookup yields CDR1 KGHSH and CDR2 LQKENI. The CDR3 has 15 residues. Trimming removed 3 bases at V and 4 bases at J, with 15 bases between. Written as DNA, the CDR3 is TGTGCCAGCTCACCCTTGCAGGGCGCAGGCACTGAAGCTTTCTTT. This gives the protein CASSPLQGAGTEAFF.

This chain links TRBV10-3 with TRBJ1-2, with D perhaps matching TRBD1 (5 bases). In germline, CDR1 is ENHRY, CDR2 SYGVKD. The V end lost 3 bases, the J end lost 7 bases, and 18 bases lay between the germline ends. The length of the CDR3 is 15 residues. The CDR3 spells CAISEENRLLSGYTF. In DNA form, the CDR3 reads TGTGCCATCAGTGAAGAAAACAGGCTTCTGAGTGGCTACACCTTC.

This chain joins TRBV16 and TRBJ1-2; TRBD1 is a possible D gene (6 bases). Germline assignment: CDR1 KGHSY and CDR2 FQNENV. The CDR3 extends over 14 amino acids. Trimming took off 2 bases at V and 7 bases at J, with 14 bases between the two ends. CDR3 region: CASSQTGNRVGYTF. In DNA, the CDR3 is TGTGCCAGCAGCCAAACCGGCAACAGGGTTGGCTACACCTTC.